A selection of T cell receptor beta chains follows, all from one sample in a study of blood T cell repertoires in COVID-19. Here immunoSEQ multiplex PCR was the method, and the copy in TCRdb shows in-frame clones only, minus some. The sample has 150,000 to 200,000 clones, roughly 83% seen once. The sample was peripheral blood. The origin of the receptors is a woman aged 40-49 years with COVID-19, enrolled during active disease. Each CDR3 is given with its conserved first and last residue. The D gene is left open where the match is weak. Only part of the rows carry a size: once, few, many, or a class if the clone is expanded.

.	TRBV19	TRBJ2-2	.	CASQRGRGAGELFF	TGTGCCAGTCAGAGGGGGAGGGGGGCCGGGGAGCTGTTTTTT
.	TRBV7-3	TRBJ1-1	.	CASSQDARQNTEAFF	TGTGCCAGCAGCCAAGATGCTCGACAGAACACTGAAGCTTTCTTT
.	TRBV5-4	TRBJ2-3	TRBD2	CASSSGSGGAADTQYF	TGTGCCAGCAGCTCAGGTAGCGGGGGGGCGGCAGATACGCAGTATTTT
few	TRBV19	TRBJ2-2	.	CASVDSTILGELFF	TGTGCCAGTGTGGACAGTACAATCCTCGGGGAGCTGTTTTTT
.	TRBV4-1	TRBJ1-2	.	CASSLERRTESNYGYTF	TGCGCCAGCAGCCTTGAAAGAAGGACAGAGTCTAACTATGGCTACACCTTC
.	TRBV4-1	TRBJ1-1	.	CASSQAPRGWDTEAFF	TGCGCCAGCAGCCAAGCCCCAAGGGGATGGGACACTGAAGCTTTCTTT
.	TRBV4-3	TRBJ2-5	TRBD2	CASSFGLAGGQETQYF	TGCGCCAGCAGCTTCGGACTAGCGGGGGGTCAAGAGACCCAGTACTTC
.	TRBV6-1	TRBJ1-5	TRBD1	CASSETGTIPQHF	TGTGCCAGCAGTGAGACAGGGACAATTCCCCAGCATTTT
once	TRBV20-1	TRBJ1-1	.	CSAGANTEAFF	TGCAGTGCAGGAGCGAACACTGAAGCTTTCTTT
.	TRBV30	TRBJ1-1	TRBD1	CAWSPGQENTEAFF	TGTGCCTGGAGCCCGGGACAGGAGAACACTGAAGCTTTCTTT
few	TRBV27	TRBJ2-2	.	CASSLRFNTGELFF	TGTGCCAGCAGTCTGCGGTTTAACACCGGGGAGCTGTTTTTT
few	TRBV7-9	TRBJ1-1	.	CASSLPQRNTEAFF	TGTGCCAGCAGCTTACCTCAGCGAAACACTGAAGCTTTCTTT
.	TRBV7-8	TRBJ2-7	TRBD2	CASSRNSGVVGEQYF	TGTGCCAGCAGTAGGAATAGCGGGGTCGTGGGCGAGCAGTACTTC
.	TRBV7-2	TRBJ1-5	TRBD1	CASSPQGDQPQHF	TGTGCCAGCAGCCCACAGGGGGATCAGCCCCAGCATTTT
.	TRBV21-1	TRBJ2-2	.	CASSKALAGGPGELFF	TGTGCCAGCAGCAAAGCGCTAGCGGGAGGGCCCGGGGAGCTGTTTTTT
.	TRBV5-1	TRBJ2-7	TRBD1	CASSYRQGTGEQYF	TGCGCCAGCAGCTATCGACAGGGGACGGGTGAGCAGTACTTC
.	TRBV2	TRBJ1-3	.	CASSSRGGRSGNTIYF	TGTGCCAGCAGTAGTCGGGGCGGGAGGTCTGGAAACACCATATATTTT
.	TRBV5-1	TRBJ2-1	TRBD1	CASSFRPSPGQGTPQQFF	TGCGCCAGCAGCTTCCGCCCTTCTCCGGGACAGGGGACCCCTCAGCAGTTCTTC
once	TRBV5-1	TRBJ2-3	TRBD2	CASSLAPSIGTSSFDTQYF	TGCGCCAGCAGCTTGGCTCCCTCGATCGGGACTAGTAGTTTTGATACGCAGTATTTT
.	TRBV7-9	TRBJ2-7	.	CASSQYRESQYF	TGTGCCAGCAGCCAGTACAGGGAATCGCAGTACTTC
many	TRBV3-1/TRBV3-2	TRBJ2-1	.	CASSPRTVTPSQFF	TGTGCCAGCAGCCCCCGGACTGTCACGCCATCGCAGTTCTTC
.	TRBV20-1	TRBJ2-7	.	CSARSGFEQYF	TGCAGTGCTAGAAGCGGGTTCGAGCAGTACTTC
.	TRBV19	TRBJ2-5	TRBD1	CASSPTGGWETQYF	TGTGCCAGTAGTCCTACAGGGGGCTGGGAGACCCAGTACTTC
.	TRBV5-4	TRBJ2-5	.	CASSLGYVETQYF	TGTGCCAGCAGCTTGGGTTATGTAGAGACCCAGTACTTC
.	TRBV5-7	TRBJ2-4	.	CASSPRGKNIQYF	TGTGCCAGCAGCCCCCGGGGTAAAAACATTCAGTACTTC
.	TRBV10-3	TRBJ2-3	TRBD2	CASGTSVADTQYF	TGTGCCTCGGGGACTAGCGTCGCAGATACGCAGTATTTT
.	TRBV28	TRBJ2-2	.	CASSGSDRKNTGELFF	TGTGCCAGCAGCGGTAGCGACAGGAAGAACACCGGGGAGCTGTTTTTT
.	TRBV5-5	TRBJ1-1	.	CASSLTSNTEAFF	TGTGCCAGCAGTTTGACATCGAACACTGAAGCTTTCTTT
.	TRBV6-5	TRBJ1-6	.	CASSYRQGHPNSPLHF	TGTGCCAGCAGTTACAGGCAGGGGCATCCCAATTCACCCCTCCACTTT
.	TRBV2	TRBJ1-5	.	CASRAGTTGNQPQHF	TGTGCCAGCAGGGCCGGGACAACGGGCAATCAGCCCCAGCATTTT
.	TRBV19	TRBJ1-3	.	CASSDIFGNTIYF	TGTGCCAGTAGTGACATTTTTGGAAACACCATATATTTT
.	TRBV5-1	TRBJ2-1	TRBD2	CASSLAGGGRYNEQFF	TGCGCCAGCAGCTTGGCCGGGGGAGGGCGCTACAATGAGCAGTTCTTC
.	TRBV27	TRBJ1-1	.	CASSLWSGSAEAFF	TGTGCCAGCAGTTTATGGTCGGGGAGCGCTGAAGCTTTCTTT
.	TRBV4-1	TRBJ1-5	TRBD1	CASSPGQGNQPQHF	TGCGCCAGCAGCCCGGGACAGGGGAATCAGCCCCAGCATTTT
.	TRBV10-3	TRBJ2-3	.	CAISDRSGGATDTQYF	TGTGCCATCAGTGATCGTTCCGGCGGAGCCACAGATACGCAGTATTTT
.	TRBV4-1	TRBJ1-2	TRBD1	CASSQAEGQYGYTF	TGCGCCAGCAGCCAAGCGGAGGGACAGTATGGCTACACCTTC
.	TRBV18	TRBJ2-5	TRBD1	CASSPGTGGQRETQYF	TGTGCCAGCTCACCCGGGACAGGGGGCCAGAGAGAGACCCAGTACTTC
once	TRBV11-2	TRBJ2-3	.	CASSFSTDTQYF	TGTGCCAGCAGCTTTTCTACAGATACGCAGTATTTT
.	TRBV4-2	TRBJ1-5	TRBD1	CASSPSEGTGSSQPQHF	TGTGCCAGCAGCCCAAGTGAAGGGACAGGGAGCAGTCAGCCCCAGCATTTT
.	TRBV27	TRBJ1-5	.	CATRLNSNQPQHF	TGTGCCACACGACTCAATAGCAATCAGCCCCAGCATTTT
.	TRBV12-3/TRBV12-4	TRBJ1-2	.	CASSLGGFYGYTF	TGTGCCAGCAGTTTAGGAGGGTTCTATGGCTACACCTTC
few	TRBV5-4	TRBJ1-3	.	CASSSGTTRAGNTIYF	TGTGCCAGCAGCTCCGGGACAACACGTGCTGGAAACACCATATATTTT
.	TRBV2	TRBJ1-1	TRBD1	CASKAGQNVLEAFF	TGTGCCAGCAAGGCGGGACAGAATGTGCTCGAAGCTTTCTTT
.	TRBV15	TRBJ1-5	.	CATSSVNGRQPQHF	TGTGCCACCAGCAGTGTTAACGGGAGACAGCCCCAGCATTTT
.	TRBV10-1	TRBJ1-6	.	CASSGQGTTLHF	TGCGCCAGCAGTGGTCAGGGGACCACCCTCCACTTT
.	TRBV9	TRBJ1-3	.	CASSRGDTIYF	TGTGCCAGCAGCAGGGGTGACACCATATATTTT